The 8 T cell receptor beta chains presented below share a single source sample, sequenced in a study of blood T cells in healthy people across ages. A second about 7 to 12 cycle PCR used barcoded and J-beta primers. TCRdb itself ran the 5' RACE reads through MiXCR, one entry per CDR3 protein. The sample has 1,500,000 or so distinct CDR3 sequences, around 59% seen once. The source material was blood. The receptors come from a man aged 18 to 29 in good health.

This chain joins TRBV6-1 and TRBJ2-3; either TRBD1 or TRBD2 may supply D (5 bases each). The V end lost 0 bases, the J end lost 4 bases, and 8 bases lay between the germline ends. The CDR3 sequence is 14 residues long. Looked up from germline, CDR1 is MNHNS and CDR2 is SASEGT. CDR3: CASSEAGTPDTQYF. The CDR3 DNA reads TGTGCCAGCAGTGAAGCGGGGACCCCAGATACGCAGTATTTT.

This clonotype was recorded a few times. The V gene is TRBV25-1, the J gene TRBJ2-1; D call uncertain. The germline V gene has CDR1 MGHDK and CDR2 SYGVNS. Deletions cut 4 bases from V and 6 bases from J, with 7 bases between. The length of the CDR3 is 12 residues. The CDR3 reads CASSVLFNEQFF. The CDR3 nucleotides are TGTGCCAGCAGTGTGCTCTTCAATGAGCAGTTCTTC.

Concerning this clonotype: One junction end disagrees with the germline gene, perhaps due to a read error. The V and J genes are TRBV20-1 and TRBJ2-5, with TRBD1 matching 10 bases. CDR1 DFQATT and CDR2 SNEGSKA come from the germline V gene (reference sequence). The CDR3 contains 13 residues. This CDR3 reads CGAGTGVGETQYF. The CDR3 nucleotides are TGCGGTGCTGGGACAGGGGTGGGGGAGACCCAGTACTTC.

The chain has TRBV20-1 and TRBJ1-1, with D possibly TRBD1 on 5 matching bases. The CDR3 loop spans 14 amino acids. Trimming took off 5 bases at V and 0 bases at J, with 13 bases between the two ends. The germline V gene encodes CDR1 DFQATT and CDR2 SNEGSKA (reference sequence). As DNA, the CDR3 is TGCAGTGCTGGAGGGGAAGCCATGAACACTGAAGCTTTCTTT. Its translation is CSAGGEAMNTEAFF.

J is TRBJ1-1 and V is TRBV29-1; D gene uncertain. The ends were cut back, 4 bases at V and 2 bases at J, with 8 bases in the middle. The germline CDR1 and CDR2 sequences are SQVTM and ANQGSEA. The CDR3 contains 12 residues. The CDR3: CSVGLLNTEAFF. CDR3 DNA: TGCAGCGTTGGTCTCCTAAACACTGAAGCTTTCTTT.

The CDR3 is CASSVTGDGYTF. The CDR3 DNA follows: TGCGCCAGCAGCGTGACAGGGGATGGCTACACCTTC. The rearrangement joins TRBV5-1 to TRBJ1-2; 8 nucleotides line up with TRBD1. Looked up from germline, CDR1 is SGHRS and CDR2 is YFSETQ. Unmatched junction bases numbered 2, after V lost 4 bases and J lost 6 bases. The CDR3 extends over 12 amino acids.

This clonotype was seen a handful of times. V is TRBV7-2 and J is TRBJ2-1; D possibly corresponds to TRBD2 (6 bases). The CDR3 sequence is 14 residues long. The germline gives CDR1 SGHTA, CDR2 FQGNSA. The V end lost 8 bases, the J end lost 3 bases, and 14 bases lay between the germline ends. Here the CDR3 reads CASASSGHYNEQFF. CDR3 DNA sequence: TGTGCCAGCGCAAGTAGCGGTCACTACAATGAGCAGTTCTTC.

This clonotype has just one count. The chain links TRBV15 to TRBJ2-1; D remains ambiguous. This CDR3 is 14 amino acids long. Germline V lookup: CDR1 LNHNV, CDR2 YYDKDF (reference sequence). V was pared by 5 bases and J by 1 base, with 9 bases between. CDR3 residues: CATSSGVSYNEQFF. The DNA for the CDR3 is TGTGCCACCAGCTCCGGTGTATCCTACAATGAGCAGTTCTTC.